Sequencing of this T cell receptor (beta chain) was carried out in a study of blood T cell repertoires in COVID-19. Study overall: PBMCs, B-cell-depleted T cells, or T cells were the source of the cDNA or gDNA that made up the material.

V lost 1 base and J lost 7; bases outside the gene matches: 6. In germline, CDR1 is SGHDN, CDR2 FVKESK. The CDR3 runs to 14 residues. Libraries were prepared by immunoSEQ multiplex PCR; TCRdb keeps only in-frame clonotypes and omits some of them. This table holds about 110,000 clones, 85% found once. Sequenced: peripheral blood. This receptor was obtained from a human donor in a cohort sampled during active COVID-19. The chain couples TRBV14 to TRBJ1-2; 7 bases match TRBD1. The CDR3 coding sequence is TGTGCCAGCAGCCAAGTTAGGACAGGCAGTGGCTACACCTTC. Its protein is CASSQVRTGSGYTF.